These T cell receptor beta chains were read from a single sample in a study of T cell responses to AZD1222 COVID-19 vaccine. The method was immunoSEQ multiplex PCR; TCRdb's version includes in-frame clones alone and lacks a portion of them. Of about 63,000 clones in the sample, 83% were seen once. Material: peripheral blood, obtained 28 days after the second AZD1222 dose. These receptors were collected from an adult who received the AZD1222 COVID-19 vaccine. CDR3s include the opening cysteine and the closing phenylalanine or tryptophan. The order of the fields is D gene, clone size, J gene, V gene, CDR3 DNA, CDR3 protein. A D gene is named only where the DNA matches it firmly. Clone size is given for some rows only: seen once, a few or many times, or a class if the clone is expanded.

- | - | TRBJ1-1 | TRBV25-1 | TGTGCCAGCAGTGAGCCCAGTCCGAGGTGGAAAGCTTTCTTT | CASSEPSPRWKAFF
- | - | TRBJ2-5 | TRBV25-1 | TGTGCCAGCAGTGAGGGAAGGCGAGGTCTCCGGATGGAGACCCAGTACTTC | CASSEGRRGLRMETQYF
- | many | TRBJ1-6 | TRBV3-1/TRBV3-2 | TGTGCCAGCAGCCACCCCGGGGATTCACCCCTCCACTTT | CASSHPGDSPLHF
TRBD1 | - | TRBJ1-4 | TRBV5-1 | TGCGCCAGCAGCGCGGGACAGGGGGCTCTAGTTGAAAAACTGTTTTTT | CASSAGQGALVEKLFF
TRBD1 | - | TRBJ1-2 | TRBV7-2 | TGTGCCAGCAGCGTGACAGGGTTCGGCTATGGCTACACCTTC | CASSVTGFGYGYTF
- | - | TRBJ2-7 | TRBV7-8 | TGTGCCAGCACCCCACGGCGGGCGGGCGACGAGCAGTACTTC | CASTPRRAGDEQYF
- | - | TRBJ2-3 | TRBV2 | TGTGCCAGCTCGGCGGGGAATTCAGATACGCAGTATTTT | CASSAGNSDTQYF
TRBD1 | - | TRBJ1-4 | TRBV5-6 | TGTGCCAGCAGCTTGCTCGAGGGGGCAGGGACTAATGAAAAACTGTTTTTT | CASSLLEGAGTNEKLFF
- | - | TRBJ1-1 | TRBV5-1 | TGCGCCAGCAGCTTGACAGGGCCTGAAGCTTTCTTT | CASSLTGPEAFF
TRBD1 | - | TRBJ1-1 | TRBV7-9 | TGTGCCAGCAGCCGTCGGACAGGGGGCCCAAAGTGGACTGAAGCTTTCTTT | CASSRRTGGPKWTEAFF
TRBD2 | - | TRBJ2-7 | TRBV6-5 | TGTGCCAGCAGACGGACTAGGAGTAGCGACGAGCAGTACTTC | CASRRTRSSDEQYF
- | few | TRBJ2-5 | TRBV7-2 | TGTGCCAGCAGCAACAGGGCACAAGAGACCCAGTACTTC | CASSNRAQETQYF
TRBD1 | - | TRBJ1-4 | TRBV4-1 | TGCGCCAGCAGCCAAACAACCAGGACAGGAGGGGCAGTAAAACTGTTTTTT | CASSQTTRTGGAVKLFF
- | - | TRBJ2-7 | TRBV5-1 | TGCGCCAGCAGCCCCAACTTCGGCGAGCAGTACTTC | CASSPNFGEQYF
- | - | TRBJ1-1 | TRBV5-1 | TGCGCCAGCAGCTTTGGGGTATGGACTGAAGCTTTCTTT | CASSFGVWTEAFF
- | - | TRBJ2-2 | TRBV19 | TGTGCCAGTAGTATTAAGGGGAACACCGGGGAGCTGTTTTTT | CASSIKGNTGELFF
- | - | TRBJ1-6 | TRBV6-4 | TGTGCCAGCCGGGACCGAAGGGATTCACCCCTCCACTTT | CASRDRRDSPLHF
TRBD1 | - | TRBJ1-2 | TRBV10-3 | TGTGCCATCAGTTCATCGGACAGGGACGGCTACACCTTC | CAISSSDRDGYTF
- | once | TRBJ2-3 | TRBV4-2 | TGTGCCAGCACGTTTGCAGGGAGGACAGATACGCAGTATTTT | CASTFAGRTDTQYF
- | - | TRBJ2-7 | TRBV15 | TGTGCCACCAGCAGGGGGACAAGCTCCTACGAGCAGTACTTC | CATSRGTSSYEQYF
- | - | TRBJ1-6 | TRBV19 | TGTGCCAGTAGTATCTCGGTGGAGAGCTCCTATAATTCACCCCTCCACTTT | CASSISVESSYNSPLHF
- | - | TRBJ2-1 | TRBV20-1 | TGCAGTGCTAGTCAGGACTCCTACAATGAGCAGTTCTTC | CSASQDSYNEQFF
TRBD1 | - | TRBJ1-2 | TRBV9 | TGTGCCAGCAGCGTAGAAGGAACGGGACAGGTCTATGGCTACACCTTC | CASSVEGTGQVYGYTF
- | - | TRBJ2-5 | TRBV5-1 | TGCGCCAGCAGCCCCGGTAGCGCCAGCCTCGGGGAGACCCAGTACTTC | CASSPGSASLGETQYF
- | - | TRBJ2-7 | TRBV7-2 | TGTGCCAGCAGCTTAGGAGGCCTCTCCTACGAGCAGTACTTC | CASSLGGLSYEQYF
- | - | TRBJ2-7 | TRBV19 | TGTGCCAGTAGTATCTACACTGAGAAGCCCTACGAGCAGTACTTC | CASSIYTEKPYEQYF
TRBD1 | - | TRBJ1-6 | TRBV5-1 | TGCGCCAGCAGCCCCCGGACAGGCGATTCGTCACCCCTCCACTTT | CASSPRTGDSSPLHF
- | once | TRBJ2-7 | TRBV21-1 | TGTGCCAGCAGCAAAGACTGCAGGCCACTTTTTAGGGAGCAGTACTTC | CASSKDCRPLFREQYF
- | - | TRBJ1-6 | TRBV6-2/TRBV6-3 | TGTGCCAGCAGTTACTCCGGGGGGAATTCACCCCTCCACTTT | CASSYSGGNSPLHF
TRBD1 | - | TRBJ1-5 | TRBV27 | TGTGCCAGCGGGGACAGGGCTGGCAATCAGCCCCAGCATTTT | CASGDRAGNQPQHF
- | once | TRBJ1-1 | TRBV2 | TGTGCCAGCAGTGCACCGTCACCAGGGGCGGATGAAGCTTTCTTT | CASSAPSPGADEAFF
- | - | TRBJ2-1 | TRBV4-2 | TGTGCCAGCAGCCAAGAGGGGTTTGGCTCCTACAATGAGCAGTTCTTC | CASSQEGFGSYNEQFF
TRBD1 | - | TRBJ1-2 | TRBV5-1 | TGCGCCAGCAGCCCAATGACAGGGGCCATCTATGGCTACACCTTC | CASSPMTGAIYGYTF
- | - | TRBJ1-6 | TRBV14 | TGTGCCAGCAGCCCCGGGGGCCGGGGCTACTCACCCCTCCACTTT | CASSPGGRGYSPLHF
- | - | TRBJ1-5 | TRBV16 | TGTGCCAGCCAGAGGGGCCGTAGCAATCAGCCCCAGCATTTT | CASQRGRSNQPQHF
TRBD1 | once | TRBJ2-2 | TRBV4-3 | TGCGCCAGCAGCCGAGACAGGGTCGCGAACACCGGGGAGCTGTTTTTT | CASSRDRVANTGELFF
- | - | TRBJ2-2 | TRBV5-6 | TGTGCCAGCAGCTCTCATGGGGCGAACACCGGGGAGCTGTTTTTT | CASSSHGANTGELFF